This T cell receptor (beta chain) is drawn from a study of cytomegalovirus exposure and HLA in healthy donors. The CDR3 sequence is 14 residues long. Trimming stripped 0 bases from V and 4 bases from J, with 9 bases between. The germline CDR1 and CDR2 sequences are MGHRA and YSYEKL. The PCR employed 60 Vbeta primers together with 13 Jbeta primers. The data were produced by immunoSEQ multiplex PCR, yet TCRdb's version contains in-frame clones alone and is incomplete. The data show under 300,000 clones, with around 80% seen just once and around 8% held by the top ten. This TCR was recovered from a woman aged 55-75 years in good health and CMV-seropositive. The J gene is TRBJ2-5, the V gene TRBV4-1, with D perhaps matching TRBD2 (5 bases). The material sequenced was PBMCs. This CDR3 reads CASSQDFGGETQYF. The CDR3 DNA sequence: TGCGCCAGCAGCCAAGATTTCGGAGGAGAGACCCAGTACTTC.